This T cell receptor (beta chain) appears in the sequencing data of a study of blood T cell repertoires in COVID-19. Study background: Sites in the United States, Italy and Spain provided acute and convalescent COVID-19 samples. PBMCs, B-cell-depleted T cells, or T cells were the source of the cDNA or gDNA that made up the material.

The CDR3 loop spans 17 amino acids. Germline V gene sequence: CDR1 SGHTS, CDR2 YDEGEE. Trimming removed 0 bases from V and 2 bases from J; junction bases left unmatched: 5. Original data processing: Reference gene primers were amplified, and this amplification served to estimate nucleated cell counts. Measured with immunoSEQ multiplex PCR; TCRdb has only the in-frame clones, and not every one. That table gives V, J and clone size, and the DNA gave D and trimming. The data show roughly 150,000 clones, about four fifths seen once. The chain has TRBV5-8 and TRBJ2-6, with 7 bases fitting TRBD1. This sequence originates from a woman in her seventies who had recovered from COVID-19. Source material: peripheral blood. The CDR3 nucleotides read TGTGCCAGCAGCTTGGGACAGGGATCCGCTGGGGCCAACGTCCTGACTTTC. Translated: CASSLGQGSAGANVLTF.